These T cell receptor beta chains were read from a single sample in a study of blood T cell repertoires in COVID-19. The assay was immunoSEQ multiplex PCR, and TCRdb's table has in-frame clones only and misses some. The sample has a few hundred thousand clones; less than 90% are singletons. The sample taken for sequencing was peripheral blood. The receptors originated from a woman aged 55-75 years who had recovered from COVID-19. The CDR3 runs from the conserved cysteine through the conserved F or W. Each record gives: D gene, V gene, clone size, J gene, CDR3 length, CDR3 DNA, CDR3 protein. D genes are given only for firm matches. Rows give clone size only sometimes, using once, few, many, or a class for an expanded clone.

>-|TRBV7-9|-|TRBJ1-4|15
TGTGCCAGCAGCTTAGGAGGCAGCTGGAATGAAAAACTGTTTTTT
CASSLGGSWNEKLFF
>TRBD1|TRBV5-1|-|TRBJ1-2|15
TGCGCCAGCAGCTTGGACAGGGGAAGCAGCTATGGCTACACCTTC
CASSLDRGSSYGYTF
>-|TRBV6-5|-|TRBJ1-1|16
TGTGCCAGCAGTTACTCGCCAGGGACTATGAACACTGAAGCTTTCTTT
CASSYSPGTMNTEAFF
>-|TRBV5-5|-|TRBJ2-7|16
TGTGCCAGCAGCTTGAGTTTCGGCGGCGCCTTCAACGAGCAGTACTTC
CASSLSFGGAFNEQYF
>-|TRBV30|-|TRBJ2-4|16
TGTGCCTGGAGCCCTAGGAGGGAAATCGGCAAAAACATTCAGTACTTC
CAWSPRREIGKNIQYF
>TRBD1|TRBV7-9|-|TRBJ1-3|15
TGTGCCAGCAGCCTAGGGACAGGTACTGGAAACACCATATATTTT
CASSLGTGTGNTIYF
>-|TRBV28|-|TRBJ2-6|13
TGTGCCAGCAGTTTAAGCTGGGCCAACGTCCTGACTTTC
CASSLSWANVLTF
>-|TRBV12-3/TRBV12-4|-|TRBJ2-5|12
TGTGCCAGCAGTTCCGCTACAGGGACCCAGTACTTC
CASSSATGTQYF
>-|TRBV18|-|TRBJ1-3|15
TGTGCCAGCTCACCAATGACAGGCTCTGGAAACACCATATATTTT
CASSPMTGSGNTIYF
>-|TRBV11-2|-|TRBJ2-1|16
TGTGCCAGCAGCTTCCGGGGGGCAGGGGACCACAATGAGCAGTTCTTC
CASSFRGAGDHNEQFF
>-|TRBV6-2/TRBV6-3|-|TRBJ2-5|14
TGTGCCAGCAGTTACGGGGGGTTACAAGAGACCCAGTACTTC
CASSYGGLQETQYF
>TRBD1|TRBV6-1|-|TRBJ1-5|16
TGTGCCAGCAGTGCATACAGGGGGGACCGCAATCAGCCCCAGCATTTT
CASSAYRGDRNQPQHF
>TRBD1|TRBV3-1/TRBV3-2|-|TRBJ1-3|15
TGTGCCAGCAGCCAAGAGGACAGGGGTGAAAACACCATATATTTT
CASSQEDRGENTIYF
>-|TRBV4-1|medium-sized|TRBJ1-1|14
TGCGCCAGCAGCCAACCTTTGGGGCAGGGTGAAGCTTTCTTT
CASSQPLGQGEAFF
>-|TRBV29-1|-|TRBJ2-5|12
TGCAGCGTTGAACCTGGGGCGGAGACCCAGTACTTC
CSVEPGAETQYF
>TRBD2|TRBV18|-|TRBJ2-6|19
TGTGCCAGCTCACCACCGAATAGCGGGGGGATTCCTGGGGCCAACGTCCTGACTTTC
CASSPPNSGGIPGANVLTF
>-|TRBV7-2|-|TRBJ2-1|15
TGTGCCAGCAGCATAAGAGGGACACTCTACAATGAGCAGTTCTTC
CASSIRGTLYNEQFF
>-|TRBV23-1|-|TRBJ1-6|13
TGCGCCAGCAGTCAGCAGGATAATTCACCCCTCCACTTT
CASSQQDNSPLHF
>-|TRBV2|-|TRBJ1-6|14
TGTGCCAGCAGTGAAGCGCCACAGTACTCACCCCTCCACTTT
CASSEAPQYSPLHF
>-|TRBV19|-|TRBJ1-1|15
TGTGCCAGTAGTATATCGGCAGGGAGGGCGACTGAAGCTTTCTTT
CASSISAGRATEAFF
>-|TRBV30|-|TRBJ1-1|12
TGTGCCTGGACCCGTGCGGGGACTGAAGCTTTCTTT
CAWTRAGTEAFF
>TRBD2|TRBV11-2|-|TRBJ2-5|15
TGTGCCAGCAGCTTAGGGACTAGCGTTGGAGAGACCCAGTACTTC
CASSLGTSVGETQYF
>-|TRBV5-4|-|TRBJ1-1|15
TGTGCCAGCAGCTTAGCCATAGACAGTAACACTGAAGCTTTCTTT
CASSLAIDSNTEAFF
>-|TRBV12-3/TRBV12-4|-|TRBJ2-7|13
TGTGCCAGCAGTTTAGTTGCAGGGGGGGAGCAGTACTTC
CASSLVAGGEQYF
>TRBD1|TRBV5-6|-|TRBJ1-1|14
TGTGCCAGCAGCTTGCAGGGGGCGGTCACTGAAGCTTTCTTT
CASSLQGAVTEAFF
>TRBD2|TRBV19|once|TRBJ2-2|13
TGTGCCAGCCTCCCAGCGGGGCCCGGGGAGCTGTTTTTT
CASLPAGPGELFF
>-|TRBV18|-|TRBJ1-1|14
TGTGCCAGCTCACCTCTAGAGGGGGACACTGAAGCTTTCTTT
CASSPLEGDTEAFF
>TRBD1|TRBV6-2/TRBV6-3|-|TRBJ2-1|20
TGTGCCAGCAGTTACTCTCCTACGCGACAGGGGGCGCGAGGATACAATGAGCAGTTCTTC
CASSYSPTRQGARGYNEQFF
>-|TRBV3-1/TRBV3-2|-|TRBJ1-3|16
TGTGCCAGCAGCCAAGTGGGCAGGGGAAATGGAAACACCATATATTTT
CASSQVGRGNGNTIYF
>-|TRBV19|-|TRBJ2-1|14
TGTGCCAGTAGCCCGTACAGCTCCTACAATGAGCAGTTCTTC
CASSPYSSYNEQFF
>TRBD1|TRBV5-4|-|TRBJ1-1|15
TGTGCCAGCAGCCGTCGGACAGGGGAGAGCGCTGAAGCTTTCTTT
CASSRRTGESAEAFF
>-|TRBV6-6|-|TRBJ2-3|15
TGTGCCAGCAGTTACGGGGGACAACTCACAGATACGCAGTATTTT
CASSYGGQLTDTQYF
>-|TRBV3-1/TRBV3-2|-|TRBJ2-3|13
TGTGCCAGCAGCCCCCCGGGGGAAGATACGCAGTATTTT
CASSPPGEDTQYF
>TRBD1|TRBV3-1/TRBV3-2|-|TRBJ1-4|15
TGTGCCAGCAGCGACAGGGGGGTCGCTAATGAAAAACTGTTTTTT
CASSDRGVANEKLFF
>-|TRBV9|-|TRBJ2-3|15
TGTGCCAGCAGCTCCTCCGCCGGAGGGCTAGATACGCAGTATTTT
CASSSSAGGLDTQYF
>-|TRBV10-3|-|TRBJ2-5|13
TGTGCCATCAGTGAACAGGACCAAGAGACCCAGTACTTC
CAISEQDQETQYF
>TRBD2|TRBV10-3|-|TRBJ2-1|16
TGTGCCATCAGTGACGGTCAGCGGGGCTTGAACAATGAGCAGTTCTTC
CAISDGQRGLNNEQFF
>-|TRBV2|-|TRBJ2-1|14
TGTGCCAGCAGTGAAATTATCTCGGGTCGGGAGCAGTTCTTC
CASSEIISGREQFF
>-|TRBV11-1|-|TRBJ1-1|16
TGTGCCAGCAGCTTAATGTCCGGCGGAGCCAATAATGAAGCTTTCTTT
CASSLMSGGANNEAFF
>TRBD1|TRBV7-3|few|TRBJ2-2|16
TGTGCCAGCAGCTTAATGGACAGGGGTTACACCGGGGAGCTGTTTTTT
CASSLMDRGYTGELFF
>-|TRBV30|few|TRBJ1-2|11
TGTGCCTGGAGTGTACTCGATGGCTACACCTTC
CAWSVLDGYTF
>-|TRBV18|-|TRBJ2-2|13
TGTGCCAGCTCGCAACAGGTTCCCGGGGAGCTGTTTTTT
CASSQQVPGELFF
>TRBD1|TRBV7-9|-|TRBJ1-5|16
TGTGCCAGCAGCTTAGGACGGGACAGGGGTAATCAGCCCCAGCATTTT
CASSLGRDRGNQPQHF
>TRBD2|TRBV3-1/TRBV3-2|-|TRBJ2-7|16
TGTGCCAGCAGCCCAGGGCTAGCGGGGCTCTCCTACGAGCAGTACTTC
CASSPGLAGLSYEQYF
>TRBD2|TRBV4-1|-|TRBJ2-3|16
TGCGCCAGCAGCCAGGATAGCGGGGGACTCACAGATACGCAGTATTTT
CASSQDSGGLTDTQYF
>TRBD1|TRBV4-2|-|TRBJ1-2|17
TGTGCCAGCAGCCAAGATTTGTCTTACCCAGGGGGTAAAGGCTACACCTTC
CASSQDLSYPGGKGYTF
>TRBD2|TRBV10-3|-|TRBJ2-5|17
TGTGCCATCAGTGAGTCGACCCAGCGGGGGGGCCGGAAGACCCAGTACTTC
CAISESTQRGGRKTQYF
>TRBD1|TRBV19|-|TRBJ1-4|13
TGTGCCAGTAGTATGTACAGGGGCGAAAAACTGTTTTTT
CASSMYRGEKLFF
>-|TRBV5-8|-|TRBJ1-1|14
TGTGCCAGCAGCTTGGGCCAGGAGGGCACTGAAGCTTTCTTT
CASSLGQEGTEAFF
>TRBD2|TRBV19|-|TRBJ2-7|16
TGTGCCAGCACCGATGGACTAGCGGGGCCTTCCGGTGAGCAGTACTTC
CASTDGLAGPSGEQYF
>-|TRBV12-3/TRBV12-4|few|TRBJ2-7|13
TGTGCCAGCGGGGAAGGACATCTCTCAGAGCAGTACTTC
CASGEGHLSEQYF
>TRBD1|TRBV14|-|TRBJ2-7|14
TGTGCCAGCAACCCGACAGGGGGGTTGGGAGAGCAGTACTTC
CASNPTGGLGEQYF
>TRBD1|TRBV19|few|TRBJ1-3|17
TGTGCCAGTATAGGGACAGGGACCACGGCCTCTGGAAACACCATATATTTT
CASIGTGTTASGNTIYF
>-|TRBV5-4|few|TRBJ2-3|15
TGTGCCAGCAACCGGGGGGCGGGGGGCACAGATACGCAGTATTTT
CASNRGAGGTDTQYF
>-|TRBV7-2|-|TRBJ2-7|14
TGTGCCAGCAGCCACCGGGGGAGCTCCTACGAGCAGTACTTC
CASSHRGSSYEQYF
>-|TRBV5-1|once|TRBJ2-7|14
TGCGCCAGCAGCTTGGCCGCAGGGGAATACGAGCAGTACTTC
CASSLAAGEYEQYF
>-|TRBV7-9|-|TRBJ2-1|18
TGTGCCAGCATCTCCCCAGAAGACTTTCCTTATTCCTACAATGAGCAGTTCTTC
CASISPEDFPYSYNEQFF